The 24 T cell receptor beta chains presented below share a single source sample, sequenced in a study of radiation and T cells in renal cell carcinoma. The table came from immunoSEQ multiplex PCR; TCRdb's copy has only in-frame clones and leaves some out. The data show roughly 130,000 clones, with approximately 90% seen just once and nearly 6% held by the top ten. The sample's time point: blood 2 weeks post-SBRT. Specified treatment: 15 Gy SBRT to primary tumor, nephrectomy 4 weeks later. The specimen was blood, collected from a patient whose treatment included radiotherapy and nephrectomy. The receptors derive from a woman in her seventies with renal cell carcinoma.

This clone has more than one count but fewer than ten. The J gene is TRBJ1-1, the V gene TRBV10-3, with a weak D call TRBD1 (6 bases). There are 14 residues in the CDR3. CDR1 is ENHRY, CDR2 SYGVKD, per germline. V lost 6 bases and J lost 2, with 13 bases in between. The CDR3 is CAIRSDRLNTEAFF. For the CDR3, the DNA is TGTGCCATCAGGTCAGACAGGTTAAACACTGAAGCTTTCTTT.

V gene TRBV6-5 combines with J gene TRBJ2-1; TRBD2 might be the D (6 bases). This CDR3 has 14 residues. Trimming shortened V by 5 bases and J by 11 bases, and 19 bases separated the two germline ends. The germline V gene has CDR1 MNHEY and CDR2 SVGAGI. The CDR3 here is CASSPGTPEPKQFF. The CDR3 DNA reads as TGTGCCAGCAGTCCCGGGACTCCGGAGCCGAAGCAGTTCTTC.

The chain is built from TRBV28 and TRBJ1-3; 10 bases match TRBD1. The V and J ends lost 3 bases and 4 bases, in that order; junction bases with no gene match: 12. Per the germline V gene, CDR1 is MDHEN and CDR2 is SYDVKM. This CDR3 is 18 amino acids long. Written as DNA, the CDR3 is TGTGCCAGCAGTTTGGGGACAGGGGTGAGCGCGGGCGGAAACACCATATATTTT. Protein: CASSLGTGVSAGGNTIYF.

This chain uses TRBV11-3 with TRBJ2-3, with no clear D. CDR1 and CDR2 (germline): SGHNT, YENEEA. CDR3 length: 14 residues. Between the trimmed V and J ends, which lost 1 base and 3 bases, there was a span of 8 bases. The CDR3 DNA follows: TGTGCCAGCAGCTTAGCCGTTAGGACAGATACGCAGTATTTT. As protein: CASSLAVRTDTQYF.

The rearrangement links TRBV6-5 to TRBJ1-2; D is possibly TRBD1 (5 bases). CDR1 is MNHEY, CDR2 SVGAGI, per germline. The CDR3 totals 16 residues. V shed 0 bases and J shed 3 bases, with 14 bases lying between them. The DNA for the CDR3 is TGTGCCAGCAGTTACTCGGTTCTGCTGGGGGACTATGGCTACACCTTC. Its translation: CASSYSVLLGDYGYTF.

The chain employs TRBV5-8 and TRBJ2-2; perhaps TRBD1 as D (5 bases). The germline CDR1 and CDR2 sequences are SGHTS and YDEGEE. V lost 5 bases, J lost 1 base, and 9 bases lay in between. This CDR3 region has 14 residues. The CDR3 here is CASRQDGNTGELFF. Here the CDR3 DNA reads TGTGCCAGCAGACAGGACGGGAACACCGGGGAGCTGTTTTTT. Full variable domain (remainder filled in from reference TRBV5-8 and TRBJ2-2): EAGVTQSPTHLIKTRGQQATLRCSPISGHTSVYWYQQALGLGLQFLLWYDEGEERNRGNFPPRFSGRQFPNYSSELNVNALELEDSALYLCASRQDGNTGELFFGEGSRLTVL.

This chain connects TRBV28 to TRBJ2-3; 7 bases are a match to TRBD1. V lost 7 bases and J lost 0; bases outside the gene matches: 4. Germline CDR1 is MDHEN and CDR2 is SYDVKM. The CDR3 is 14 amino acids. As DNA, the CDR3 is TGTGCCAGCAAGGGGGCCTTTAGCACAGATACGCAGTATTTT. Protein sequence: CASKGAFSTDTQYF.

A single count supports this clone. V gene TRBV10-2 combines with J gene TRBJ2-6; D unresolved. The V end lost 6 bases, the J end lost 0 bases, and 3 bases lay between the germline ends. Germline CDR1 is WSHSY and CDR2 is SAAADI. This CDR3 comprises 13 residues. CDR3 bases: TGCGCCAGCAGCGACTCTGGGGCCAACGTCCTGACTTTC. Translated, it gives CASSDSGANVLTF.

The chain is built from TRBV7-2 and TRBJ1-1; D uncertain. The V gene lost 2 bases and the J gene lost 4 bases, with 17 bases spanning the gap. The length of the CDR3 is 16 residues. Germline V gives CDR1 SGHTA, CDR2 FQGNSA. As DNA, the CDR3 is TGTGCCAGCAGCTTAATAAGTCACAGTTTCCCCACTGAAGCTTTCTTT. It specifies CASSLISHSFPTEAFF.

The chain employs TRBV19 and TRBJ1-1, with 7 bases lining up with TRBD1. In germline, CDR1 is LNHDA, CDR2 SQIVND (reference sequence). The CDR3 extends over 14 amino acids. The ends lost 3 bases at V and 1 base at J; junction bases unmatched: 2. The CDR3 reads CASSINRGNTEAFF. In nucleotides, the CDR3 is TGTGCCAGTAGTATTAACAGGGGGAACACTGAAGCTTTCTTT. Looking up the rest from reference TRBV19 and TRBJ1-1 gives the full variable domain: DGGITQSPKYLFRKEGQNVTLSCEQNLNHDAMYWYRQDPGQGLRLIYYSQIVNDFQKGDIAEGYSVSREKKESFPLTVTSAQKNPTAFYLCASSINRGNTEAFFGQGTRLTVV.

The CDR3 loop is CASRPRGQETQYF. For the CDR3, the DNA is TGTGCCAGTAGGCCCCGGGGCCAAGAGACCCAGTACTTC. V is TRBV19 and J is TRBJ2-5; possibly TRBD2 for D (5 bases). CDR1 LNHDA and CDR2 SQIVND come from the germline V gene (reference sequence). The V gene lost 6 bases and the J gene lost 1 base, with 9 bases spanning the gap. The CDR3 loop spans 13 amino acids.

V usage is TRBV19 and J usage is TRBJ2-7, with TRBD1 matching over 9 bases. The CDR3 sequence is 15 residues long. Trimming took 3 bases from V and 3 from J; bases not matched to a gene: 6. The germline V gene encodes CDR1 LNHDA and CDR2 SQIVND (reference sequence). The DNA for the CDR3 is TGTGCCAGTAGTATTGGGGACAGGGTAGACTACGAGCAGTACTTC. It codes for CASSIGDRVDYEQYF.

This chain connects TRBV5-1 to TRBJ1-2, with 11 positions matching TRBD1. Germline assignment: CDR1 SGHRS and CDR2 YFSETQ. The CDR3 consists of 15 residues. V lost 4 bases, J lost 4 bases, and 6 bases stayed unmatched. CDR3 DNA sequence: TGCGCCAGCAGCATCGGACAGGGGGCCGTCTATGGCTACACCTTC. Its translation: CASSIGQGAVYGYTF.

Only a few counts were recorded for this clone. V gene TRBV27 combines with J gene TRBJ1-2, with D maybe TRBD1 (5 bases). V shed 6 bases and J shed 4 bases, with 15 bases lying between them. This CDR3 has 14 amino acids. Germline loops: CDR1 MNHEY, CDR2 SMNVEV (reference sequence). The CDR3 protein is CASSNSGALYGYTF. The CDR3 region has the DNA TGTGCCAGCAGCAACAGCGGGGCGCTCTATGGCTACACCTTC.

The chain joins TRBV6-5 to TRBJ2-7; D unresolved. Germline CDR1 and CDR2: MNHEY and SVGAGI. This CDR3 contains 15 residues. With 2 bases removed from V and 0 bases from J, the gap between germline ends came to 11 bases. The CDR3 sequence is CASSYDPGVSYEQYF. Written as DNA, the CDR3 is TGTGCCAGCAGTTACGATCCCGGAGTCTCCTACGAGCAGTACTTC.

The CDR3 sequence is CASSLSIPNIQYF. CDR3 nucleotides: TGTGCCAGCAGTTTGAGTATCCCAAACATTCAGTACTTC. The gene calls are TRBV28 and TRBJ2-4, with D unclear. The V end lost 3 bases, the J end lost 6 bases, and 9 bases lay between the germline ends. Germline V gives CDR1 MDHEN, CDR2 SYDVKM. This CDR3 spans 13 amino acids. Based on the CDR3 plus reference TRBV28 and TRBJ2-4, the full variable domain is DVKVTQSSRYLVKRTGEKVFLECVQDMDHENMFWYRQDPGLGLRLIYFSYDVKMKEKGDIPEGYSVSREKKERFSLILESASTNQTSMYLCASSLSIPNIQYFGAGTRLSVL.

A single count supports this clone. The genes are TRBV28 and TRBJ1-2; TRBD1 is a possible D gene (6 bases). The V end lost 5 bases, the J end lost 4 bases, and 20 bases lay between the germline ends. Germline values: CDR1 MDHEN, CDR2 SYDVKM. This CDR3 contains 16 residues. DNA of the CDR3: TGTGCCAGCAGTCCGGCCCCAAAAAGGGGGATCTATGGCTACACCTTC. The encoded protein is CASSPAPKRGIYGYTF.

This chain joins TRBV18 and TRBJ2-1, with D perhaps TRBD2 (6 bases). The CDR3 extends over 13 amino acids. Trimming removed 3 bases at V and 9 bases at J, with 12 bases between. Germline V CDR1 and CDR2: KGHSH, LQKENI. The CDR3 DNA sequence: TGTGCCAGCTCACCGCGGAGGGAGGCTGAGCAGTTCTTC. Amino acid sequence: CASSPRREAEQFF.

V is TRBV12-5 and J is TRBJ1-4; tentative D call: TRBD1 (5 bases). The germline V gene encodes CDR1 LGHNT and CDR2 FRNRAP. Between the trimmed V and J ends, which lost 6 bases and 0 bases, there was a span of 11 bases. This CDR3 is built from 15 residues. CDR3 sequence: CASGHGGATNEKLFF. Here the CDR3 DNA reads TGTGCTAGTGGCCACGGGGGGGCAACTAATGAAAAACTGTTTTTT. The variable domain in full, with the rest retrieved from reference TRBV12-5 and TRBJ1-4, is DARVTQTPRHKVTEMGQEVTMRCQPILGHNTVFWYRQTMMQGLELLAYFRNRAPLDDSGMPKDRFSAEMPDATLATLKIQPSEPRDSAVYFCASGHGGATNEKLFFGSGTQLSVL.

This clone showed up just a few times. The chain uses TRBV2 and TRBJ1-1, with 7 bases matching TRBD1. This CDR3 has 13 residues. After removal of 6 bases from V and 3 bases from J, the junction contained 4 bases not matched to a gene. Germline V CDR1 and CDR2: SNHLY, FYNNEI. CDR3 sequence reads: CASRRDRYTEAFF. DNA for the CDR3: TGTGCCAGCAGGAGGGACAGATACACTGAAGCTTTCTTT.

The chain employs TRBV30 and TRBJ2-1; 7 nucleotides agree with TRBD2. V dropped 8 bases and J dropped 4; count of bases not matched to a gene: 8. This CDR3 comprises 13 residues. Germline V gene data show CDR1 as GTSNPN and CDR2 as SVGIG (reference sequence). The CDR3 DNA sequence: TGTGCCGCTGCGGGGACTACGTACAATGAGCAGTTCTTC. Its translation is CAAAGTTYNEQFF.

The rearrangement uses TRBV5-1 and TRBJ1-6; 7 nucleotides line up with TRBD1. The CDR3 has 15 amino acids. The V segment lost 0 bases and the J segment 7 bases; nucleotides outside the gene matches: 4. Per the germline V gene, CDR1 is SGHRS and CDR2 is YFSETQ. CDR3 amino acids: CASSLEGASNSPLHF. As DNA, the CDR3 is TGCGCCAGCAGCTTGGAGGGGGCAAGCAATTCACCCCTCCACTTT.

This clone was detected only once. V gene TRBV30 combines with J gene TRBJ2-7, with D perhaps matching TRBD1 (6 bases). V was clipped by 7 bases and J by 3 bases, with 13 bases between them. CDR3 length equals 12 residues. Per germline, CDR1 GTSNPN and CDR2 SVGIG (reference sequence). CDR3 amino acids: CASNREGYEQYF. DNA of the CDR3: TGTGCCTCAAACAGGGAAGGCTACGAGCAGTACTTC.

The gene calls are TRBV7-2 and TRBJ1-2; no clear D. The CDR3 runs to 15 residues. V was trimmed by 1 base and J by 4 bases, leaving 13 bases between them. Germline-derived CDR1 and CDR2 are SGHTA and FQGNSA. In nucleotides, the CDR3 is TGTGCCAGCAGCTTAGGTGTCAGATCCATCTATGGCTACACCTTC. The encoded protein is CASSLGVRSIYGYTF.